This entry describes one TCR beta chain. Antigen unknown. CDR3 size: 12 residues. The germline V gene has CDR1 KGHSH and CDR2 LQKENI. TCRdb keeps only in-frame clones here, not all; method: immunoSEQ multiplex PCR. This sample carries 45,000 to 70,000 clones, roughly 86% of them seen once, and the ten largest clones take 0.85% to 1%. This sample was included in a study of OX40 agonist ivuxolimab in advanced cancers. About the research overall: Males comprised 70% to 85% of the group, whose mean age was about 62 years (range roughly 20 to 85). General study points: Not determined was the antigen specificity of the expanded peripheral T cells.

This sample comprised CD4+ or CD8+ T cells sorted from blood, obtained in a trial of the OX40 agonist ivuxolimab. The TCR originated in an adult with an advanced solid tumor such as melanoma, head and neck, liver or kidney cancer. V is TRBV18 and J is TRBJ2-5, with D possibly matching TRBD1 (6 bases). TRBJ2-7 explains the end of the DNA better; the J call may be wrong. The CDR3, as DNA: TGTGCCAGCTCACGACAGGCCGACGAGCAGTACTTC. Protein product: CASSRQADEQYF.